Listed below are T cell receptor beta chains from one sample, sequenced in a study of blood T cells in healthy people across ages. Each CDR3 protein is one row after TCRdb ran MiXCR on the 5' RACE reads. The profile shows roughly 1 million distinct CDR3 sequences, approximately 25% of them singletons. A further study also used this sample, focusing on T cells of mothers and their children.

The sample consisted of blood. The receptor source for this set is a girl under 10 years old in good health. Each CDR3 is given with its conserved first and last residue. D genes are given only for firm matches. Clone size is shown for a subset of rows, as once, few, many or a class of expanded clone.

D	size	J	V	CDR3	DNA
.	.	TRBJ1-2	TRBV20-1	CSASGAGDDYGYTF	TGCAGTGCTAGCGGGGCAGGGGATGACTATGGCTACACCTTC
.	.	TRBJ2-5	TRBV11-2	CASSLEAGGTRETQYF	TGTGCCAGCAGCTTAGAGGCAGGAGGAACGAGGGAGACCCAGTACTTC
.	once	TRBJ2-7	TRBV6-6	CASSQRFEQYF	TGTGCCAGCAGTCAACGTTTTGAGCAGTACTTC
TRBD1	few	TRBJ1-4	TRBV9	CASTRDRGEKLFF	TGTGCCAGCACTCGGGACAGGGGAGAAAAACTGTTTTTT
.	few	TRBJ1-2	TRBV28	CASTILTGGANYGYTF	TGTGCCAGCACCATACTCACGGGGGGCGCAAACTATGGCTACACCTTC
.	few	TRBJ1-2	TRBV4-1	CASSRAGISFYGYTF	TGCGCCAGCAGCCGGGCGGGGATATCCTTTTACGGCTACACCTTC
TRBD1	few	TRBJ1-5	TRBV6-5	CASSSGGYQPQHF	TGTGCCAGCAGTTCAGGGGGTTATCAGCCCCAGCATTTT
TRBD2	few	TRBJ2-4	TRBV28	CASSSAGGLRYIQYF	TGTGCCAGCAGTTCAGCGGGAGGGCTGCGCTACATTCAGTACTTC
TRBD2	.	TRBJ2-4	TRBV12-3/TRBV12-4	CASSLVGLGAGVKNIQYF	TGTGCCAGCAGTTTAGTAGGATTGGGAGCGGGGGTGAAAAACATTCAGTACTTC
.	.	TRBJ2-7	TRBV7-3	CASSFPQLGHPSRPYEQYF	TGTGCCAGCAGCTTCCCCCAGCTGGGACACCCATCACGCCCCTACGAGCAGTACTTC
TRBD1	.	TRBJ2-1	TRBV20-1	CSTRTGSYNEQFF	TGCAGTACTCGGACAGGCAGCTACAATGAGCAGTTCTTC
.	many	TRBJ2-2	TRBV6-2/TRBV6-3	CASNSNTGELFF	TGTGCCAGCAATTCGAACACCGGGGAGCTGTTTTTT
.	.	TRBJ1-1	TRBV24-1	CATSDFSVRTEAFF	TGTGCCACCAGTGATTTCAGCGTAAGAACTGAAGCTTTCTTT
TRBD1	.	TRBJ1-2	TRBV5-5	CASSYSMGQLNYGYTF	TGTGCCAGCAGTTATTCGATGGGACAGCTGAACTATGGCTACACCTTC
.	.	TRBJ1-1	TRBV20-1	CSARDRFGTEAFF	TGCAGTGCTAGAGATAGGTTCGGCACTGAAGCTTTCTTT
.	.	TRBJ1-1	TRBV5-1	CASGTMNTEAFF	TGCGCCAGCGGGACCATGAACACTGAAGCTTTCTTT
TRBD2	few	TRBJ2-5	TRBV7-2	CASSPRSGGHQETQYF	TGTGCCAGCAGCCCGCGGAGCGGGGGACACCAAGAGACCCAGTACTTC
.	.	TRBJ2-4	TRBV12-3/TRBV12-4	CANSFDLGHPAKNIQYF	TGTGCCAACAGTTTTGATCTAGGGCATCCAGCCAAAAACATTCAGTACTTC
.	few	TRBJ2-7	TRBV7-9	CASTVGGTYEQYF	TGTGCCAGCACGGTAGGGGGGACCTACGAGCAGTACTTC
TRBD1	.	TRBJ1-2	TRBV29-1	CSVDMGQRDGYTF	TGCAGCGTAGACATGGGACAGCGAGATGGCTACACCTTC
TRBD2	.	TRBJ2-7	TRBV12-3/TRBV12-4	CASSLSASGGSYEQYF	TGTGCCAGCAGTTTAAGCGCTAGCGGGGGGTCCTACGAGCAGTACTTC
TRBD1	.	TRBJ2-5	TRBV7-2	CASSSWVGTVGEETQYF	TGTGCCAGCAGCTCATGGGTAGGGACAGTAGGAGAAGAGACCCAGTACTTC
TRBD2	.	TRBJ2-1	TRBV5-1	CASSSGTSGSLDEQFF	TGCGCCAGCAGCTCTGGGACTAGCGGGAGTCTGGATGAGCAGTTCTTC
TRBD2	few	TRBJ2-1	TRBV20-1	CSASLLAGAEVQFF	TGCAGTGCTAGCTTATTAGCGGGAGCGGAAGTGCAGTTCTTC